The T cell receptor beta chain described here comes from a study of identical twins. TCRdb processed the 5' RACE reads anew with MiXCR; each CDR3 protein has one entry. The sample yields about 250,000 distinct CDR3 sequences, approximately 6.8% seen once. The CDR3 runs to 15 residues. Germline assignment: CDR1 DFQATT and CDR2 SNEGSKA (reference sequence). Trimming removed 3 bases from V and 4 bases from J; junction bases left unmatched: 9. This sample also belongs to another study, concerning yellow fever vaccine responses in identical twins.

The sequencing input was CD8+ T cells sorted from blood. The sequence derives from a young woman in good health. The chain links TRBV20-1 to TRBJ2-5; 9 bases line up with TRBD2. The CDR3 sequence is CSASSASGVGETQYF. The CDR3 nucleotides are TGCAGTGCTAGTTCCGCTAGCGGGGTGGGAGAGACCCAGTACTTC.